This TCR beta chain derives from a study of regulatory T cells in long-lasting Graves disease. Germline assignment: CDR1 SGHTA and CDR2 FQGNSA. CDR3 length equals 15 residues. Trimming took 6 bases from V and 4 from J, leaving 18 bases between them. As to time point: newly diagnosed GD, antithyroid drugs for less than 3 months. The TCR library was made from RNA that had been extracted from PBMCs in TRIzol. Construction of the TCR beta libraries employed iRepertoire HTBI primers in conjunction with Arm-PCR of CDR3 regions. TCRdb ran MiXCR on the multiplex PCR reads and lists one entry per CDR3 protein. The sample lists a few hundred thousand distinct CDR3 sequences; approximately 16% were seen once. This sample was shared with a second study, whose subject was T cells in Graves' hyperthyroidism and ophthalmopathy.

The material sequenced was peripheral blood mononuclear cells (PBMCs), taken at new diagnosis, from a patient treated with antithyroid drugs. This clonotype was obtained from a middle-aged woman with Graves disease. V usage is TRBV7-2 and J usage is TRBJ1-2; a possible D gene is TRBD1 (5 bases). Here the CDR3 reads CASRPGTSGSYGYTF. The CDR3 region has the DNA TGTGCCAGCAGGCCCGGGACTAGCGGGAGCTATGGCTACACCTTC.